One sample yielded the 28 T cell receptor beta chains listed below, sequenced in a study of OX40 agonist ivuxolimab in advanced cancers. Library prep was done by the immunoSEQ multiplex PCR assay. TCRdb holds this immuneACCESS table with in-frame rearrangements only. Some clones are missing; in checked studies, unresolved V genes explain under half, and the rest has no known cause. The sample has more than 80,000 clones on record, less than 95% of them singletons. Together, the top ten hold 1.5% to 2% of the sample. The sample here was CD4+ or CD8+ T cells sorted from blood, taken in a trial of the OX40 agonist ivuxolimab. All receptors derive from an adult with an advanced solid tumor such as melanoma, head and neck, liver or kidney cancer.

The rearrangement uses TRBV5-1 and TRBJ2-1, with D perhaps matching TRBD1 (7 bases). Between the trimmed V and J ends, which lost 4 bases and 7 bases, there was a span of 12 bases. The germline V gene has CDR1 SGHRS and CDR2 YFSETQ. CDR3 size: 13 residues. CDR3 in DNA: TGCGCCAGCAGCACACAGGGGAGGAATGAGCAGTTCTTC. This encodes CASSTQGRNEQFF.

The rearrangement joins TRBV4-1 to TRBJ1-2; TRBD1 aligns across 7 bases. This CDR3 spans 16 amino acids. V trimming: 0 bases; J trimming: 8 bases; junction bases outside the gene matches: 12. CDR1 is MGHRA and CDR2 is YSYEKL in the germline V gene. The CDR3 region is CASSQERSQGMRGYTF. The CDR3, as DNA: TGCGCCAGCAGCCAAGAACGATCACAGGGGATGAGAGGCTACACCTTC.

This clone was detected a few times. The chain is built from TRBV19 and TRBJ2-1, with D hard to call. V was clipped by 7 bases and J by 3 bases, with 16 bases between them. Germline CDR1 reads LNHDA; CDR2 reads SQIVND (reference sequence). The length of the CDR3 is 15 residues. CDR3 bases: TGTGCCAGTACGCCGCTGGGCAGCCACTACAATGAGCAGTTCTTC. Encoded protein: CASTPLGSHYNEQFF.

V gene TRBV6-5 combines with J gene TRBJ1-4, with D perhaps matching TRBD1 (5 bases). The CDR3 extends over 15 amino acids. Trimming took 5 bases from V and 8 from J, leaving 18 bases between them. In germline, CDR1 is MNHEY, CDR2 SVGAGI. For the CDR3, the DNA is TGTGCCAGCAGTCCCTCCCAGGGTGCGGGAGAAAAACTGTTTTTT. Its protein is CASSPSQGAGEKLFF.

This clone occurred once. For the CDR3, the DNA is TGCGCCAGCAGTGTTCGGGAGCCTGGCACCGGGGAGCTGTTTTTT. Protein sequence: CASSVREPGTGELFF. The V call is TRBV10-1, the J call TRBJ2-2; possibly TRBD2 for D (6 bases). The CDR3 extends over 15 amino acids. The V end lost 4 bases, the J end lost 4 bases, and 13 bases lay between the germline ends. Germline assignment: CDR1 WNHNN and CDR2 SYGVQD (reference sequence).

The V and J genes are TRBV18 and TRBJ2-7, with 12 bases lining up with TRBD1. In germline, CDR1 is KGHSH, CDR2 LQKENI. The CDR3 is made up of 14 amino acids. J gave up 4 bases and V 6 bases, and 4 bases lay outside the gene matches. DNA of the CDR3: TGTGCCAGCTCCTCGGGACAGGGGGCATACGAGCAGTACTTC. Translating gives CASSSGQGAYEQYF.

The chain employs TRBV5-1 and TRBJ2-2; 9 nucleotides line up with TRBD2. This CDR3 region has 15 residues. Losses at the gene ends were 4 bases for V and 7 bases for J; bases not matched to a gene: 8. Germline lookup yields CDR1 SGHRS and CDR2 YFSETQ. The DNA of the CDR3 is TGCGCCAGCAGCCCGATAGCGGGAGATGTCGGGGAGCTGTTTTTT. Translation: CASSPIAGDVGELFF.

This chain joins TRBV5-1 and TRBJ2-1, with a possible D match to TRBD2 (6 bases). Germline V gives CDR1 SGHRS, CDR2 YFSETQ. This CDR3 is built from 15 residues. Trimming took off 3 bases at V and 4 bases at J, with 14 bases between the two ends. The CDR3 region is CASSSRDSLYNEQFF. The CDR3 DNA is TGCGCCAGCAGCTCCAGGGACTCGCTATACAATGAGCAGTTCTTC. Complete variable domain (other parts from reference TRBV5-1 and TRBJ2-1): KAGVTQTPRYLIKTRGQQVTLSCSPISGHRSVSWYQQTPGQGLQFLFEYFSETQRNKGNFPGRFSGRQFSNSRSEMNVSTLELGDSALYLCASSSRDSLYNEQFFGPGTRLTVL.

The chain is built from TRBV5-1 and TRBJ2-1, with TRBD2 matching over 15 bases. After removal of 3 bases from V and 9 bases from J, the junction contained 1 base not matched to a gene. The germline V gene encodes CDR1 SGHRS and CDR2 YFSETQ. The CDR3 runs to 14 residues. The CDR3 here is CASSWGLAGGEQFF. CDR3 nucleotide sequence: TGCGCCAGCAGCTGGGGACTAGCGGGAGGTGAGCAGTTCTTC. Variable domain in full (rest from reference TRBV5-1 and TRBJ2-1): KAGVTQTPRYLIKTRGQQVTLSCSPISGHRSVSWYQQTPGQGLQFLFEYFSETQRNKGNFPGRFSGRQFSNSRSEMNVSTLELGDSALYLCASSWGLAGGEQFFGPGTRLTVL.

CDR3 in amino acids: CASTWGDTEAFF. CDR3 in DNA: TGTGCCAGTACCTGGGGGGACACTGAAGCTTTCTTT. The chain couples TRBV4-2 to TRBJ1-1; tentatively, D is TRBD1 (5 bases). The CDR3 spans 12 residues. V shed 9 bases and J shed 3 bases, with 11 bases lying between them. Germline V gene sequence: CDR1 LGHNA, CDR2 YNFKEQ.

This chain links TRBV7-8 with TRBJ2-3, with a tentative D call TRBD2 (5 bases). Trimming took off 2 bases at V and 10 bases at J, with 10 bases between the two ends. The CDR3 length is 12 residues. In germline, CDR1 is SGHVS, CDR2 FQNEAQ. The CDR3 region is CASSLMGVSQYF. As DNA, the CDR3 is TGTGCCAGCAGCTTAATGGGAGTTTCGCAGTATTTT.

The CDR3 loop is CASSQVTREAETQYF. The DNA for the CDR3 is TGTGCCAGCAGCCAAGTAACGCGGGAGGCGGAGACCCAGTACTTC. The J gene is TRBJ2-5, the V gene TRBV4-2, with 8 positions matching TRBD2. J lost 5 bases, V lost 1 base, and 6 bases had no gene match. This CDR3 is 15 amino acids long. From germline, CDR1 is LGHNA and CDR2 YNFKEQ.

This clone was found once. The V and J genes are TRBV28 and TRBJ1-2; D is uncertain. This CDR3 has 13 residues. The V end lost 1 base, the J end lost 7 bases, and 10 bases lay between the germline ends. The germline CDR1 and CDR2 sequences are MDHEN and SYDVKM. The CDR3 loop reads CASSLLSGSGYTF. The CDR3 bases are TGTGCCAGCAGTTTATTATCGGGTAGTGGCTACACCTTC.

This clone was detected only a few times. Other nucleotide sequences from this sample produce the same CDR3. V is TRBV6-5 and J is TRBJ1-5; 7 nucleotides line up with TRBD1. Germline loops: CDR1 MNHEY, CDR2 SVGAGI. The CDR3 length is 12 residues. V dropped 6 bases and J dropped 4; count of bases not matched to a gene: 0. The CDR3, as DNA: TGTGCCAGCAGGACAGGGAATCAGCCCCAGCATTTT. This encodes CASRTGNQPQHF.

The V gene is TRBV29-1, the J gene TRBJ2-3; D is ambiguous. V was cut by 3 bases and J by 2 bases, with 9 bases left in between. This CDR3 contains 13 residues. Germline V gene data show CDR1 as SQVTM and CDR2 as ANQGSEA. The CDR3 DNA sequence: TGCAGCGTTGATACACAGAACACAGATACGCAGTATTTT. Protein sequence: CSVDTQNTDTQYF.

This clone was detected only once. This rearrangement joins TRBV7-2 to TRBJ2-7; D not certain. V lost 2 bases to trimming and J lost 6 bases, with 11 bases between them. Per the germline V gene, CDR1 is SGHTA and CDR2 is FQGNSA. The CDR3 covers 13 residues. The CDR3 sequence is CASSLQGWSEQYF. The CDR3 nucleotides are TGTGCCAGCAGCTTACAAGGTTGGAGCGAGCAGTACTTC. Full variable domain (missing parts from reference TRBV7-2 and TRBJ2-7): GAGVSQSPSNKVTEKGKDVELRCDPISGHTALYWYRQSLGQGLEFLIYFQGNSAPDKSGLPSDRFSAERTGGSVSTLTIQRTQQEDSAVYLCASSLQGWSEQYFGPGTRLTVT.

J is TRBJ1-1 and V is TRBV18; maybe TRBD1 (6 bases). CDR1 is KGHSH, CDR2 LQKENI, per germline. The V end was cut by 4 bases, the J end by 9 bases, with 18 bases between. This CDR3 has 14 residues. In DNA, the CDR3 is TGTGCCAGCTCACAAATGACCCGGGACACGCAAGCTTTCTTT. Its translation: CASSQMTRDTQAFF.

V and J are TRBV28 and TRBJ2-3, with 7 bases that match TRBD2. Looked up from germline, CDR1 is MDHEN and CDR2 is SYDVKM. The V segment lost 3 bases and the J segment 3 bases; nucleotides outside the gene matches: 6. There are 15 residues in the CDR3. CDR3 region: CASSFEWGGTDTQYF. For the CDR3, the DNA is TGTGCCAGCAGTTTTGAGTGGGGGGGGACAGATACGCAGTATTTT.

The chain combines TRBV30 with TRBJ2-3; 12 positions match TRBD2. Looked up from germline, CDR1 is GTSNPN and CDR2 is SVGIG (reference sequence). Germline trimming cut 0 bases from V and 3 bases from J; bases unmatched to any gene: 1. This CDR3 region has 15 residues. CDR3 nucleotides: TGTGCCTGGAGTGTTCTAGCGGGAGGGACAGATACGCAGTATTTT. Translated, it gives CAWSVLAGGTDTQYF.

The genes are TRBV19 and TRBJ2-1; D call uncertain. CDR1 LNHDA and CDR2 SQIVND come from the germline V gene (reference sequence). The CDR3 loop spans 13 amino acids. The V end lost 6 bases, the J end lost 6 bases, and 12 bases lay between the germline ends. This chain's CDR3 is CASSRHLGNEQFF. CDR3 coding DNA: TGTGCCAGTAGCCGACATTTGGGCAATGAGCAGTTCTTC.

This chain uses TRBV7-9 with TRBJ1-2; D is uncertain. Germline V gene lookup returns CDR1 SEHNR and CDR2 FQNEAQ (reference sequence). The CDR3 consists of 11 residues. The V gene lost 10 bases and the J gene lost 2 bases, with 8 bases spanning the gap. Written as DNA, the CDR3 is TGTGCCACCCCAAGAAACTATGGCTACACCTTC. Its protein product is CATPRNYGYTF.

The V gene is TRBV29-1, the J gene TRBJ2-2; possible D gene TRBD2, 5 bases. The germline V gene has CDR1 SQVTM and CDR2 ANQGSEA. Trimming took 7 bases from V and 1 from J, leaving 16 bases between them. There are 15 residues in the CDR3. The CDR3 protein is CSARGIERNTGELFF. The CDR3 DNA reads as TGCAGCGCCAGAGGGATCGAAAGGAACACCGGGGAGCTGTTTTTT.

This clone was seen a few times. At one end the junction does not follow the germline gene, possibly because of a read error. The chain carries TRBV6-1 and TRBJ1-2; a possible D gene is TRBD1 (5 bases). This CDR3 comprises 16 residues. Germline values: CDR1 MNHNS, CDR2 SASEGT. The CDR3 here is CASNEARGATGYGYTF. In nucleotides, the CDR3 is TGTGCCAGCAATGAAGCACGAGGGGCGACCGGCTATGGCTACACCTTC.

The V gene is TRBV10-3, the J gene TRBJ2-7, with 14 positions matching TRBD2. This CDR3 contains 16 residues. V trimming: 4 bases; J trimming: 4 bases; junction bases outside the gene matches: 6. Germline V gives CDR1 ENHRY, CDR2 SYGVKD. CDR3 region: CAISVTGTSGGYEQYF. CDR3 bases: TGTGCCATCAGTGTTACGGGGACTAGCGGGGGTTACGAGCAGTACTTC.

The rearrangement uses TRBV5-1 and TRBJ2-6; the match to TRBD1 covers 8 bases. Germline V gene lookup returns CDR1 SGHRS and CDR2 YFSETQ. Trimming at V came to 0 bases and at J to 7 bases, leaving 12 bases not matched to a gene. The CDR3 has 18 residues. Here the CDR3 reads CASSLDRQGAFLANVLTF. DNA of the CDR3: TGCGCCAGCAGCTTGGATCGGCAGGGGGCTTTTCTAGCCAACGTCCTGACTTTC.

V and J are TRBV7-2 and TRBJ2-7; D remains ambiguous. The CDR3 covers 14 residues. From germline, CDR1 is SGHTA and CDR2 FQGNSA. Trimming stripped 1 base from V and 2 bases from J, with 9 bases between. CDR3 in amino acids: CASSLVNGAYEQYF. For the CDR3, the DNA is TGTGCCAGCAGCTTAGTCAATGGGGCCTACGAGCAGTACTTC.

This rearrangement joins TRBV9 to TRBJ2-3; TRBD2 might be the D (6 bases). V lost 5 bases, J lost 2 bases, and 18 bases lay in between. Germline assignment: CDR1 SGDLS and CDR2 YYNGEE. The CDR3 totals 16 residues. The CDR3 DNA reads as TGTGCCAGCAGGGGTGGAGGGAGCCCGCCCACAGATACGCAGTATTTT. Amino acids: CASRGGGSPPTDTQYF.

The chain carries TRBV28 and TRBJ2-1; possibly TRBD2 for D (5 bases). The germline V gene encodes CDR1 MDHEN and CDR2 SYDVKM. CDR3 length: 15 residues. V gave up 6 bases and J gave up 3 bases, with 15 bases separating them. The CDR3 sequence: CASSPPLGDYNEQFF. DNA of the CDR3: TGTGCCAGCAGCCCCCCACTGGGAGACTACAATGAGCAGTTCTTC. The full variable domain, with the rest looked up from reference TRBV28 and TRBJ2-1, is DVKVTQSSRYLVKRTGEKVFLECVQDMDHENMFWYRQDPGLGLRLIYFSYDVKMKEKGDIPEGYSVSREKKERFSLILESASTNQTSMYLCASSPPLGDYNEQFFGPGTRLTVL.